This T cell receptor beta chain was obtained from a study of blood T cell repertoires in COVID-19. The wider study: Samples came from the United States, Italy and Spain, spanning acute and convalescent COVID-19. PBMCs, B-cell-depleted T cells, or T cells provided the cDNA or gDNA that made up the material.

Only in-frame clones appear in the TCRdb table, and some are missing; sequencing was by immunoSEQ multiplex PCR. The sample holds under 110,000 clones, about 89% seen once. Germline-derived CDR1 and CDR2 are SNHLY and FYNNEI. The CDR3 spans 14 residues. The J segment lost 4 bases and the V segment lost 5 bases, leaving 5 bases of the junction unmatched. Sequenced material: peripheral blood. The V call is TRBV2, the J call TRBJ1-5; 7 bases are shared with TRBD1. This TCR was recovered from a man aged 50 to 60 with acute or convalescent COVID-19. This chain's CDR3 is CASSLLQGNQPQHF. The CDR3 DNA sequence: TGTGCCAGCAGTCTCCTACAGGGGAATCAGCCCCAGCATTTT.